Presented here are 27 T cell receptor beta chains from one specimen sequenced in a study of cytomegalovirus exposure and HLA in healthy donors. Use of 60 Vbeta and 13 Jbeta primers characterized the PCR. Assay: immunoSEQ multiplex PCR; the TCRdb copy retains only in-frame clones and omits some. This sample's clone table lists around 100,000 clones. The sample comprised PBMCs. These receptors were collected from a man under 40 in good health and CMV-seronegative.

The V call is TRBV19, the J call TRBJ1-4; D is possibly TRBD1 (5 bases). V shed 3 bases and J shed 6 bases, with 11 bases lying between them. The CDR3 extends over 14 amino acids. Germline assignment: CDR1 LNHDA and CDR2 SQIVND (reference sequence). The CDR3 is CASSITGGDEKLFF. The CDR3 DNA reads as TGTGCCAGTAGTATCACGGGGGGAGATGAAAAACTGTTTTTT.

The rearrangement joins TRBV6-5 to TRBJ1-2; D gene ambiguous. V was shortened by 8 bases and J by 5 bases, with 12 bases between the two germline ends. The CDR3 runs 12 residues. The germline CDR1 and CDR2 sequences are MNHEY and SVGAGI. The DNA for the CDR3 is TGTGCCAGCTACCGGTCGGGGTATGGCTACACCTTC. This gives the protein CASYRSGYGYTF.

V and J are TRBV25-1 and TRBJ2-3, with a weak D call TRBD2 (7 bases). Deletions cut 0 bases from V and 1 base from J, with 11 bases between. This CDR3 has 16 amino acids. CDR1 and CDR2 (germline): MGHDK, SYGVNS. CDR3 sequence reads: CASSEYSGGRTDTQYF. DNA of the CDR3: TGTGCCAGCAGTGAATATTCGGGGGGCCGCACAGATACGCAGTATTTT.

J is TRBJ2-3 and V is TRBV7-9, with 9 bases lining up with TRBD2. Trimming took 3 bases from V and 2 from J; bases not matched to a gene: 6. From germline, CDR1 is SEHNR and CDR2 FQNEAQ (reference sequence). CDR3 length: 16 amino acids. Written as DNA, the CDR3 is TGTGCCAGCAGCTTCTCGACTAGCGGATACACAGATACGCAGTATTTT. It is translated as CASSFSTSGYTDTQYF.

This chain links TRBV10-3 with TRBJ2-2; D possibly corresponds to TRBD1 (6 bases). Looked up from germline, CDR1 is ENHRY and CDR2 is SYGVKD. Trimming took 8 bases from V and 6 from J, leaving 13 bases between them. The CDR3 covers 13 residues. CDR3 nucleotide sequence: TGTGCCATCCTTACAGGGCGTCCCGGGGAGCTGTTTTTT. Amino acids: CAILTGRPGELFF.

V gene TRBV27 combines with J gene TRBJ1-4; D might be TRBD1 (5 bases). Trimming took 5 bases from V and 8 from J, leaving 18 bases between them. Per germline, CDR1 MNHEY and CDR2 SMNVEV (reference sequence). This CDR3 comprises 15 residues. The CDR3 sequence is CASSPRPGGKEKLFF. For the CDR3, the DNA is TGTGCCAGCAGTCCCAGGCCGGGGGGTAAGGAAAAACTGTTTTTT.

The chain carries TRBV18 and TRBJ2-1, with 11 bases that match TRBD2. V lost 3 bases and J lost 5; bases outside the gene matches: 6. Germline V gene sequence: CDR1 KGHSH, CDR2 LQKENI. The CDR3 spans 16 residues. The CDR3 reads CASSPRGTSGHNEQFF. The CDR3 DNA follows: TGTGCCAGCTCACCCAGGGGGACTAGCGGTCACAATGAGCAGTTCTTC.

The chain links TRBV13 to TRBJ2-7, with 7 positions matching TRBD1. This CDR3 is built from 12 residues. V shed 5 bases and J 10 bases; nucleotides not matched to a gene: 8. The germline gives CDR1 PRHDT, CDR2 FYEKMQ (reference sequence). CDR3 nucleotide sequence: TGTGCCAGCAGCACCCGACAGGGCGGTCAGTACTTC. This codes for CASSTRQGGQYF.

V and J are TRBV2 and TRBJ2-2, with 9 bases that match TRBD1. This CDR3 region has 15 residues. The J segment lost 4 bases and the V segment lost 6 bases, leaving 6 bases of the junction unmatched. Germline V gives CDR1 SNHLY, CDR2 FYNNEI. The CDR3 region has the DNA TGTGCCAGCAGACCACAGGGGGCCGGCACCGGGGAGCTGTTTTTT. It translates to CASRPQGAGTGELFF.

This chain connects TRBV11-2 to TRBJ2-1, with 7 bases lining up with TRBD1. There are 16 residues in the CDR3. V shed 5 bases, J shed 5 bases, and the junction held 12 bases outside the gene matches. Germline loops: CDR1 SGHAT, CDR2 FQNNGV. The CDR3 DNA reads TGTGCCAGCAGCCCCTCCCAGGGACAGAAGAACAATGAGCAGTTCTTC. It specifies CASSPSQGQKNNEQFF.

V and J are TRBV2 and TRBJ2-2; D is uncertain. The CDR3 is 12 amino acids. From germline, CDR1 is SNHLY and CDR2 FYNNEI. V gave up 4 bases and J gave up 3 bases, with 3 bases separating them. The CDR3 reads CASSVDTGELFF. The CDR3 DNA reads TGTGCCAGCAGTGTAGACACCGGGGAGCTGTTTTTT.

The rearrangement links TRBV6-5 to TRBJ1-3, with D unresolved. Trimming took off 5 bases at V and 4 bases at J, with 9 bases between the two ends. The germline V gene encodes CDR1 MNHEY and CDR2 SVGAGI. The CDR3 length is 13 residues. This chain's CDR3 is CASSLGLGNTIYF. The CDR3 DNA reads as TGTGCCAGCAGTCTGGGCCTGGGAAACACCATATATTTT.

With respect to this clone: One junction end disagrees with the germline gene, perhaps due to a read error. The chain joins TRBV5-3 to TRBJ2-3; 7 positions match TRBD1. TRBV5-3 is designated an ORF whose function remains uncertain. This CDR3 region has 14 residues. In DNA form, the CDR3 reads TGTGCCAGAAGCTTGGACAGGGGCACAGATGCGCAGTATTTT. As protein: CARSLDRGTDAQYF.

The chain employs TRBV7-8 and TRBJ2-3; 10 nucleotides agree with TRBD2. CDR1 SGHVS and CDR2 FQNEAQ come from the germline V gene. J lost 3 bases, V lost 5 bases, and 2 bases had no gene match. This CDR3 spans 14 amino acids. The CDR3 spells CASSLSGGTDTQYF. CDR3 sequence (DNA): TGTGCCAGCAGCCTTAGCGGGGGGACAGATACGCAGTATTTT.

In DNA form, the CDR3 reads TGTGCCAGCAGCCAAGACAGGGGGGCCTACAATGAGCAGTTCTTC. This codes for CASSQDRGAYNEQFF. The chain carries TRBV7-3 and TRBJ2-1, with 9 bases aligning to TRBD1. The CDR3 is 15 amino acids. In germline, CDR1 is SGHTA, CDR2 FQGTGA. Unmatched junction bases numbered 4, after V lost 5 bases and J lost 2 bases.

This chain uses TRBV5-5 with TRBJ1-1; TRBD1 agrees at 10 bases. Germline V gene data show CDR1 as SGHKS and CDR2 as YYEKEE (reference sequence). The CDR3 is made up of 15 amino acids. The V gene end was trimmed by 4 bases and the J gene end by 5 bases; junction bases not matched to a gene: 8. The CDR3: CASSPTGQGRTEAFF. CDR3 DNA: TGTGCCAGCAGCCCCACGGGACAGGGGAGGACTGAAGCTTTCTTT.

This chain connects TRBV2 to TRBJ2-5, with D maybe TRBD1 (6 bases). Per the germline V gene, CDR1 is SNHLY and CDR2 is FYNNEI. V lost 2 bases and J 1 base, leaving 8 bases between the germline ends. CDR3 length: 14 residues. The CDR3 nucleotides are TGTGCCAGCAGTGAACAGGGGAGCCAAGAGACCCAGTACTTC. Amino acids: CASSEQGSQETQYF. Full variable domain (missing parts from reference TRBV2 and TRBJ2-5): EPEVTQTPSHQVTQMGQEVILRCVPISNHLYFYWYRQILGQKVEFLVSFYNNEISEKSEIFDDQFSVERPDGSNFTLKIRSTKLEDSAMYFCASSEQGSQETQYFGPGTRLLVL.

The V call is TRBV11-2, the J call TRBJ2-7; D unclear. The CDR3 totals 13 residues. V lost 3 bases to trimming and J lost 0 bases, with 6 bases between them. CDR1 is SGHAT and CDR2 is FQNNGV in the germline V gene. CDR3 in amino acids: CASSLAPSYEQYF. In DNA, the CDR3 is TGTGCCAGCAGCTTGGCCCCCTCCTACGAGCAGTACTTC.

The chain links TRBV7-2 to TRBJ2-1; 10 nucleotides line up with TRBD2. The CDR3 has 15 residues. The trim removed 6 bases at V and 2 bases at J, leaving 4 bases unmatched. Germline CDR1 SGHTA, CDR2 FQGNSA. CDR3 nucleotide sequence: TGTGCCAGCAGTTCAGGACTAGCGGCCTACAATGAGCAGTTCTTC. It codes for CASSSGLAAYNEQFF. Based on the CDR3 plus reference TRBV7-2 and TRBJ2-1, the full variable domain is GAGVSQSPSNKVTEKGKDVELRCDPISGHTALYWYRQSLGQGLEFLIYFQGNSAPDKSGLPSDRFSAERTGGSVSTLTIQRTQQEDSAVYLCASSSGLAAYNEQFFGPGTRLTVL.

The V call is TRBV5-4, the J call TRBJ1-5, with D uncertain. The length of the CDR3 is 15 residues. Trimming pared 0 bases from V and 3 bases from J, leaving 10 bases between. CDR1 is SGHNT, CDR2 YYREEE, per germline (reference sequence). In nucleotides, the CDR3 is TGTGCCAGCAGCTTGGACCCCGCAGACAATCAGCCCCAGCATTTT. It is translated as CASSLDPADNQPQHF.

The chain has TRBV6-4 and TRBJ1-2; the match to TRBD1 covers 7 bases. J gave up 0 bases and V 7 bases, and 5 bases lay outside the gene matches. Germline CDR1 reads MRHNA; CDR2 reads SNTAGT. This CDR3 has 14 residues. The CDR3 reads CASTPGQTNYGYTF. CDR3 coding DNA: TGTGCCAGCACCCCGGGACAGACTAACTATGGCTACACCTTC.

The chain uses TRBV2 and TRBJ2-5, with a weak D call TRBD1 (6 bases). The CDR3 loop spans 13 amino acids. Between the trimmed V and J ends, which lost 6 bases and 0 bases, there was a span of 8 bases. CDR1 SNHLY and CDR2 FYNNEI come from the germline V gene. The CDR3 region has the DNA TGTGCCAGCAGGCAGGGGTACCAAGAGACCCAGTACTTC. It specifies CASRQGYQETQYF.

The J gene is TRBJ1-6, the V gene TRBV9, with TRBD1 matching over 7 bases. The V and J ends lost 2 bases and 15 bases, in that order; junction bases with no gene match: 11. The CDR3 has 14 residues. Germline CDR1 is SGDLS and CDR2 is YYNGEE. CDR3 sequence reads: CASSVGTANLILHF. The CDR3 DNA follows: TGTGCCAGCAGCGTTGGGACAGCGAATCTGATCCTCCACTTT. The full variable domain, completed using reference TRBV9 and TRBJ1-6, is DSGVTQTPKHLITATGQRVTLRCSPRSGDLSVYWYQQSLDQGLQFLIQYYNGEERAKGNILERFSAQQFPDLHSELNLSSLELGDSALYFCASSVGTANLILHFGNGTRLTVT.

The chain is built from TRBV7-2 and TRBJ1-1, with D unclear. From germline, CDR1 is SGHTA and CDR2 FQGNSA. The V end lost 6 bases, the J end lost 1 base, and 15 bases lay between the germline ends. This CDR3 is built from 15 residues. CDR3 DNA: TGTGCCAGCAGTTCTCGGGGTTGGGAGAACACTGAAGCTTTCTTT. Its translation: CASSSRGWENTEAFF.

The chain couples TRBV5-4 to TRBJ2-1, with TRBD2 matching over 8 bases. The V and J ends lost 5 bases and 0 bases, in that order; junction bases with no gene match: 10. The CDR3 totals 17 residues. The germline CDR1 and CDR2 sequences are SGHNT and YYREEE (reference sequence). CDR3 bases: TGTGCCAGCAGGGACGCGGGGGGCCTGAGCTCCTACAATGAGCAGTTCTTC. Translating it yields CASRDAGGLSSYNEQFF.

This sequence joins TRBV4-3 and TRBJ2-1; TRBD1 matches 12 bases. CDR1 is LGHNA and CDR2 is YSLEER in the germline V gene. The CDR3 covers 15 residues. J was trimmed by 6 bases and V by 5 bases; bases with no gene match: 5. Here the CDR3 DNA reads TGCGCCAGCAGCAACCGGGACAGGGGGCCCAATGAGCAGTTCTTC. This gives the protein CASSNRDRGPNEQFF.

This rearrangement joins TRBV19 to TRBJ1-2; D perhaps matches TRBD1 (6 bases). In germline, CDR1 is LNHDA, CDR2 SQIVND (reference sequence). This CDR3 is built from 17 residues. Trimming took 2 bases from V and 0 from J, leaving 16 bases between them. As DNA, the CDR3 is TGTGCCAGTAGTATATGGACAGCACTTACCCCTAACTATGGCTACACCTTC. It is translated as CASSIWTALTPNYGYTF.